The 19 T cell receptor beta chains in this list originate from one sample, sequenced in a study of T-cell reconstitution after alpha-beta-depleted transplantation in children. Unique molecular identifiers were incorporated into the prepared TCRbeta library. TCRdb recomputed calls from the PCR reads with MiXCR, one row per CDR3 protein. This sample has approximately 400,000 distinct CDR3 sequences, with roughly 17% found just once. This specimen consisted of PBMCs, mostly from graft donor cells, obtained 360 days after TCRalphabeta/CD19-depleted stem cell transplant. The receptors originated from a boy younger than two who had a stem cell transplant for Wiskott-Aldrich syndrome, so the T cells may come from the graft donor.

This clonotype was observed at least ten times. This rearrangement joins TRBV5-1 to TRBJ2-2; D not resolved. The CDR3 extends over 14 amino acids. V was pared by 4 bases and J by 2 bases, with 9 bases between. The germline CDR1 and CDR2 sequences are SGHRS and YFSETQ. CDR3 region: CASSPRYNTGELFF. As DNA, the CDR3 is TGCGCCAGCAGCCCAAGATACAACACCGGGGAGCTGTTTTTT. Drawing the rest from reference TRBV5-1 and TRBJ2-2, the complete variable domain is KAGVTQTPRYLIKTRGQQVTLSCSPISGHRSVSWYQQTPGQGLQFLFEYFSETQRNKGNFPGRFSGRQFSNSRSEMNVSTLELGDSALYLCASSPRYNTGELFFGEGSRLTVL.

This clonotype appeared a few times. V and J are TRBV12-3 or TRBV12-4 and TRBJ2-5; the D gene could be TRBD1 or TRBD2 (5 bases each). Trimming removed 8 bases from V and 3 bases from J, with 19 bases in between. This CDR3 spans 15 amino acids. In DNA, the CDR3 is TGTGCCAGCTCAAACTCTAGGATGGGGGAAGAGACCCAGTACTTC. Protein product: CASSNSRMGEETQYF.

The chain joins TRBV10-3 to TRBJ1-2; perhaps TRBD1 as D (6 bases). The germline V gene encodes CDR1 ENHRY and CDR2 SYGVKD. This CDR3 contains 15 residues. Trimming pared 4 bases from V and 5 bases from J, leaving 17 bases between. The CDR3 DNA reads TGTGCCATCAGTGCGGGTCAGGGGCGAGGGTATGGCTACACCTTC. This codes for CAISAGQGRGYGYTF.

The gene calls are TRBV5-6 and TRBJ2-7; D might be TRBD2 (8 bases). Germline values: CDR1 SGHDT, CDR2 YYEEEE. There are 15 residues in the CDR3. V lost 3 bases and J 4 bases, leaving 17 bases between the germline ends. CDR3 sequence: CASSWRGDRDYEQYF. CDR3 nucleotides: TGTGCCAGCAGCTGGCGGGGGGACAGAGATTACGAGCAGTACTTC. Based on the CDR3 plus reference TRBV5-6 and TRBJ2-7, the full variable domain is DAGVTQSPTHLIKTRGQQVTLRCSPKSGHDTVSWYQQALGQGPQFIFQYYEEEERQRGNFPDRFSGHQFPNYSSELNVNALLLGDSALYLCASSWRGDRDYEQYFGPGTRLTVT.

V usage is TRBV7-2 and J usage is TRBJ2-7; TRBD2 agrees at 8 bases. This CDR3 comprises 16 residues. In germline, CDR1 is SGHTA, CDR2 FQGNSA. V shed 7 bases, J shed 2 bases, and the junction held 13 bases outside the gene matches. The CDR3 loop reads CASTKRFGRGAYEQYF. The CDR3 bases are TGTGCCAGCACCAAACGGTTCGGGAGGGGGGCCTACGAGCAGTACTTC. The variable domain in full, completed from reference TRBV7-2 and TRBJ2-7, reads GAGVSQSPSNKVTEKGKDVELRCDPISGHTALYWYRQSLGQGLEFLIYFQGNSAPDKSGLPSDRFSAERTGGSVSTLTIQRTQQEDSAVYLCASTKRFGRGAYEQYFGPGTRLTVT.

This rearrangement joins TRBV14 to TRBJ2-4; D gene uncertain. This CDR3 region has 16 residues. Germline-derived CDR1 and CDR2 are SGHDN and FVKESK. Trimming left V 3 bases short and J 3 bases short, with 15 bases between. The CDR3 region has the DNA TGTGCCAGCAGCCATCCCCGGACCGACTTCAAAAACATTCAGTACTTC. It is translated as CASSHPRTDFKNIQYF.

This clonotype came up a few times. V is TRBV18 and J is TRBJ2-7, with D perhaps TRBD2 (5 bases). CDR3 length: 14 amino acids. Between the trimmed V and J ends, which lost 6 bases and 7 bases, there was a span of 19 bases. CDR1 and CDR2 (germline): KGHSH, LQKENI. CDR3 nucleotide sequence: TGTGCCAGCTCCCCGGGCCGCATAACGGGGGAGCAGTACTTC. Protein sequence: CASSPGRITGEQYF.

The chain combines TRBV5-1 with TRBJ2-3, with D unclear. The CDR3 loop spans 17 amino acids. V lost 1 base and J 0 bases, leaving 15 bases between the germline ends. In germline, CDR1 is SGHRS, CDR2 YFSETQ. The chain's CDR3 is CASSLLVQAASTDTQYF. The DNA of the CDR3 is TGCGCCAGCAGCTTGTTAGTTCAAGCCGCTAGCACAGATACGCAGTATTTT.

The chain employs TRBV18 and TRBJ2-1; unclear D gene. Trimming cost V 3 bases and J 0 bases, with 9 bases left between them. In germline, CDR1 is KGHSH, CDR2 LQKENI. The CDR3 loop spans 15 amino acids. This CDR3 reads CASSPGSSSYNEQFF. Written as DNA, the CDR3 is TGTGCCAGCTCACCGGGTTCGAGCTCCTACAATGAGCAGTTCTTC.

The J gene is TRBJ2-1, the V gene TRBV4-1, with 9 positions matching TRBD1. With 5 bases clipped from V and 6 bases from J, the junction kept 20 bases outside the gene matches. This CDR3 is built from 19 residues. CDR1 MGHRA and CDR2 YSYEKL come from the germline V gene. CDR3 in DNA: TGCGCCAGCAGCGTCGACAGGGGGGATGGCCTTCGGTTGCCCAATGAGCAGTTCTTC. Translated: CASSVDRGDGLRLPNEQFF.

The sample holds a few counts of this clonotype. The V call is TRBV4-1, the J call TRBJ1-5, with no clear D. CDR1 and CDR2 from the germline V gene are MGHRA and YSYEKL. The V end lost 3 bases, the J end lost 1 base, and 13 bases lay between the germline ends. This CDR3 is built from 16 residues. The DNA for the CDR3 is TGCGCCAGCAGCCATGAAAGTGCTTTGAGCAATCAGCCCCAGCATTTT. This sequence encodes CASSHESALSNQPQHF.

The chain recombines TRBV6-5 with TRBJ1-5, with D unresolved. Trimming shortened V by 0 bases and J by 4 bases, and 10 bases separated the two germline ends. The germline CDR1 and CDR2 sequences are MNHEY and SVGAGI. The CDR3 has 15 residues. The CDR3 region has the DNA TGTGCCAGCAGTTACTCGTGGACGGCTAATCAGCCCCAGCATTTT. This encodes CASSYSWTANQPQHF.

This chain links TRBV7-9 with TRBJ2-7, with TRBD2 matching over 7 bases. J gave up 4 bases and V 2 bases, and 5 bases lay outside the gene matches. The germline V gene encodes CDR1 SEHNR and CDR2 FQNEAQ (reference sequence). CDR3 length: 14 amino acids. CDR3 in amino acids: CASSLWGGSYEQYF. The CDR3, as DNA: TGTGCCAGCAGCTTATGGGGCGGGAGTTACGAGCAGTACTTC.

The table lists this clonotype with a few counts. The genes are TRBV15 and TRBJ1-5; no clear D. Germline assignment: CDR1 LNHNV and CDR2 YYDKDF (reference sequence). V was clipped by 8 bases and J by 4 bases, with 3 bases between them. The CDR3 spans 10 residues. The CDR3 DNA is TGTGCCACCTTGAATCAGCCCCAGCATTTT. Amino acids: CATLNQPQHF.

This clonotype was counted only a few times. The chain couples TRBV5-1 to TRBJ2-2; D is unresolved. This CDR3 has 15 amino acids. The germline gives CDR1 SGHRS, CDR2 YFSETQ. V shed 2 bases and J shed 1 base, with 9 bases lying between them. The chain's CDR3 is CASSFFTRNTGELFF. CDR3 DNA sequence: TGCGCCAGCAGCTTCTTTACGCGGAACACCGGGGAGCTGTTTTTT.

This clonotype was observed a handful of times. The chain uses TRBV7-9 and TRBJ2-4; maybe TRBD2 (5 bases). This CDR3 has 17 residues. CDR1 and CDR2 (germline): SEHNR, FQNEAQ (reference sequence). Trimming cost V 2 bases and J 8 bases, with 22 bases left between them. The CDR3 DNA sequence: TGTGCCAGCAGCTTAACGGCCAAATTAGACCTGCGGGACATTCAGTACTTC. Residues: CASSLTAKLDLRDIQYF.

Only a few counts were recorded for this clonotype. The rearrangement joins TRBV14 to TRBJ2-5; D gene uncertain. The CDR3 contains 14 residues. The V gene's germline CDR1 is SGHDN and CDR2 FVKESK. Trimming removed 3 bases at V and 1 base at J, with 9 bases between. This chain's CDR3 is CASSHKVLQETQYF. For the CDR3, the DNA is TGTGCCAGCAGCCACAAAGTCCTCCAAGAGACCCAGTACTTC.

This clonotype was detected ten times or more. This rearrangement joins TRBV10-3 to TRBJ2-5; 9 nucleotides line up with TRBD1. Germline V gene sequence: CDR1 ENHRY, CDR2 SYGVKD. The CDR3 has 15 residues. Trimming cost V 5 bases and J 2 bases; bases outside gene matches: 6. The CDR3 protein is CAISRTGEFQETQYF. The CDR3 DNA is TGTGCCATCAGTCGGACAGGGGAGTTTCAAGAGACCCAGTACTTC.

This clonotype was counted only a few times. The J gene is TRBJ2-1, the V gene TRBV11-1, with TRBD2 matching over 13 bases. The CDR3 length is 19 residues. V lost 4 bases and J lost 6; bases outside the gene matches: 15. Germline V CDR1 and CDR2: SGHAT, FQDESV (reference sequence). This CDR3 reads CASSSPGLAGSSTGNEQFF. For the CDR3, the DNA is TGTGCCAGCAGCTCCCCGGGACTAGCGGGGTCTTCCACCGGCAATGAGCAGTTCTTC.